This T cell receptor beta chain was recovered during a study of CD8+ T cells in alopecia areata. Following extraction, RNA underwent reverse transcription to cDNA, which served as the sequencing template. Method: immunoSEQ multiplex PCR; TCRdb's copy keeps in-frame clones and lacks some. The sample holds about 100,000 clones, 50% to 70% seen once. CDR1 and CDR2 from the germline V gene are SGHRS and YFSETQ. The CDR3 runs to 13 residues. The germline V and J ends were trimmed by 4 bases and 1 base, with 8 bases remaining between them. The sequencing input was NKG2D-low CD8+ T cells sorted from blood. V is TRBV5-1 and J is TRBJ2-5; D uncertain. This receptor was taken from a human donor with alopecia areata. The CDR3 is CASSAYTQETQYF. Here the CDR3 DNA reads TGCGCCAGCAGCGCCTACACCCAAGAGACCCAGTACTTC.